This T cell receptor beta chain was identified during a study of cytomegalovirus exposure and HLA in healthy donors. Study findings and constraints: Likely technical artifact: a cluster of highly shared sequence variants.

This clone was seen once. Its antigen is unknown. PCR was performed using 60 Vbeta and 13 Jbeta primers. Assay used: immunoSEQ multiplex PCR; TCRdb lists only in-frame clones, some missing. The sample carries 150,000 to 180,000 clones, around 80% recorded once. The CDR3 runs 17 residues. Germline CDR1 is KGHSH and CDR2 is LQKENI. V was pared by 4 bases and J by 3 bases, with 13 bases of the junction left unmatched. Source material: PBMCs. The V call is TRBV18, the J call TRBJ2-3, with 7 positions matching TRBD2. This receptor was obtained from a woman between 40 and 55 years old in good health and CMV-seropositive. CDR3 in DNA: TGTGCCAGCTCACGCCGTACTAGCGAGGTCGGTACAGATACGCAGTATTTT. It is translated as CASSRRTSEVGTDTQYF.